This TCR beta chain was recovered during a study of blood T cell repertoires in COVID-19. About the research overall: The United States, Italy and Spain supplied acute and convalescent COVID-19 samples. PBMCs, B-cell-depleted T cells, or T cells provided the cDNA or gDNA that made up the material.

Original processing methods: Amplified reference gene primers provided the basis for estimating nucleated cell counts. Sequencing used immunoSEQ multiplex PCR; TCRdb keeps in-frame clones, though not all of them. From that table come the V and J calls and clone size; the DNA was used to work out D and trimming. The sample shows about 4,700 clones, roughly 87% of them seen only once. The V gene's germline CDR1 is SEHNR and CDR2 FQNEAQ (reference sequence). The ends lost 3 bases at V and 7 bases at J; junction bases unmatched: 7. This CDR3 is built from 15 residues. Material: peripheral blood. The sequence came from a man aged 65 to 79 with active COVID-19. The J gene is TRBJ1-4, the V gene TRBV7-9; TRBD1 agrees at 8 bases. The DNA of the CDR3 is TGTGCCAGCAGCTTCCTGGACAGGGTGGGTGAAAAACTGTTTTTT. This gives the protein CASSFLDRVGEKLFF.